This T cell receptor (beta chain) came from a study of T-cell reconstitution after alpha-beta-depleted transplantation in children. The study's findings and limits: About two months after transplant, alpha-beta T cells reportedly came from several hundred expanded graft clones. When one year had passed after transplant, most T-cell counts and diversity came from newly produced T cells. At day 60, the high TCRbeta diversity found in some patients originated from recipient T cells and thymic progenitors that had survived.

Germline V gives CDR1 SGHAT, CDR2 FQDESV (reference sequence). J gave up 3 bases and V 0 bases, and 13 bases lay outside the gene matches. This CDR3 has 19 amino acids. Unique molecular identifiers were used in preparing the TCRbeta library. One entry per CDR3 protein results from TCRdb running MiXCR on the PCR reads. The table includes nearly 350,000 distinct CDR3 sequences, roughly 15% detected once. Comments on this clonotype: Its antigen is unidentified.

The receptor was isolated from a male patient aged 2-10 years who had a stem cell transplant for acute lymphoblastic leukemia, so the T cells may come from the graft donor. The specimen comprised PBMCs, mostly from graft donor cells, sampled 360 days after TCRalphabeta/CD19-depleted stem cell transplant. This rearrangement joins TRBV11-1 to TRBJ2-5, with TRBD2 identical over 10 bases. CDR3 amino acids: CASSLASGRVGFGKETQYF. The CDR3 coding sequence is TGTGCCAGCAGCTTAGCCAGCGGGAGGGTAGGATTTGGTAAAGAGACCCAGTACTTC.